This T cell receptor (beta chain) was recovered during a study of shared clonotypes between healthy human individuals. Every immunoSEQ plate was one replicate of a subset's evenly spread DNA. Some clones are missing from TCRdb's copy, which holds only in-frame ones; the method was immunoSEQ multiplex PCR. The sample consists of about 1 million clones, around 74% of them appearing once. Looked up from germline, CDR1 is SGDLS and CDR2 is YYNGEE. This CDR3 has 15 amino acids. Trimming pared 3 bases from V and 1 base from J, leaving 13 bases between. Donors comprised healthy HIV-negative adults lacking recent acute infections or vaccinations. The study separated CD4+ cells into CD45RA+ naive and CD45RA-negative memory subsets.

The rearrangement joins TRBV9 to TRBJ1-1; weak D call: TRBD1 (5 bases). The clonotype was recovered from a young man in good health. The sequenced sample was memory CD4+ T cells sorted from blood. As for subset: CD45RA-negative fraction. The CDR3: CASSGPGLTNTEAFF. The CDR3 DNA is TGTGCCAGCAGCGGACCGGGACTCACGAACACTGAAGCTTTCTTT.